The T cell receptor (beta chain) under discussion was sequenced for a study of early T cells in non-severe SARS-CoV-2 infection. Study background: Bulk RNA from unsorted whole blood was sequenced; chains were unpaired. Whole-study results and caveats: Lookups in VDJdb leaned toward anti-spike CD8 responses and missed private and CD4 specificities.

Researchers tagged individual cDNA molecules with unique molecular identifiers. Using its own MiXCR run on the 5' RACE reads, TCRdb lists one record per CDR3 protein. The sample carries tens of thousands of distinct CDR3 sequences, 12% recorded once. V trimming: 4 bases; J trimming: 0 bases; junction bases outside the gene matches: 6. This CDR3 has 15 amino acids. Germline-derived CDR1 and CDR2 are DFQATT and SNEGSKA (reference sequence). This clonotype was seen a few times. Its antigen is currently unknown. Sequencing input: whole blood. The V gene is TRBV20-1, the J gene TRBJ2-7, with 10 positions matching TRBD1. The receptor's source is an adult who was a healthcare worker with PCR-confirmed SARS-CoV-2 infection or an uninfected control (not recorded which). CDR3 amino acids: CSATSRTGGSYEQYF. For the CDR3, the DNA is TGCAGTGCTACGAGCCGGACAGGGGGCTCCTACGAGCAGTACTTC.